This TCR beta chain is from a study of T-cell reconstitution after alpha-beta-depleted transplantation in children. Germline trimming cut 6 bases from V and 6 bases from J; bases unmatched to any gene: 9. The CDR3 totals 14 residues. Construction of the TCRbeta library involved unique molecular identifiers. TCRdb redid the calling of the PCR reads with MiXCR, one entry per CDR3 protein. This table has about 440,000 distinct CDR3 sequences, roughly 43% appearing once. The source was PBMCs, collected before TCRalphabeta/CD19-depleted stem cell transplant. The clonotype originates from a girl aged 2 to 10 with aplastic anemia, due to receive a stem cell transplant. J is TRBJ2-7 and V is TRBV12-3 or TRBV12-4, with 9 positions matching TRBD1. The CDR3 nucleotides read TGTGCCAGCAGCTCCACCGGGACAGGGTCCGAGCAGTACTTC. This sequence encodes CASSSTGTGSEQYF.